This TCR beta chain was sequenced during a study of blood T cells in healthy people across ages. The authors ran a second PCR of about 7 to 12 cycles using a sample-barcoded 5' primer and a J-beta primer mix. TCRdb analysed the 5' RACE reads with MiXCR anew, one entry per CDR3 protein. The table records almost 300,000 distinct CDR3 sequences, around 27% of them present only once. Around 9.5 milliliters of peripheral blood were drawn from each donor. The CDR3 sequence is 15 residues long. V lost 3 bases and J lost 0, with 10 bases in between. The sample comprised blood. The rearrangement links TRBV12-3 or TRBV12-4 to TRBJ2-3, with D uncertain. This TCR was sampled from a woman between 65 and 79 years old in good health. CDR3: CASSLCRSSTDTQYF. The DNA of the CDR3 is TGTGCCAGCAGTTTGTGCAGATCTAGCACAGATACGCAGTATTTT.